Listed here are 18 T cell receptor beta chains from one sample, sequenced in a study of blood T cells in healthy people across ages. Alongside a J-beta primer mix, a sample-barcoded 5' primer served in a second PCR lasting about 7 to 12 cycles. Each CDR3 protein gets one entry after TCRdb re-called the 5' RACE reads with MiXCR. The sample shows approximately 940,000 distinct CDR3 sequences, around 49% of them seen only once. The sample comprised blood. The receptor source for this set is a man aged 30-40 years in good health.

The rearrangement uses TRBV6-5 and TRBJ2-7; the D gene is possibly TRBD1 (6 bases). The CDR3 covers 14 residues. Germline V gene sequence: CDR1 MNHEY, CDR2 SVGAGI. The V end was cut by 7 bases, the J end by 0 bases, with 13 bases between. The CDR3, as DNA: TGTGCCAGCACAAAGGGGGTCGGCTCCTACGAGCAGTACTTC. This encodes CASTKGVGSYEQYF.

CDR3 coding DNA: TGTGCCACCAGTGATAGCGCCGGACAGGGGGCGAACCATGGCTACACCTTC. As protein: CATSDSAGQGANHGYTF. J is TRBJ1-2 and V is TRBV24-1, with TRBD1 identical over 11 bases. In germline, CDR1 is KGHDR, CDR2 SFDVKD. With V trimmed by 3 bases and J by 6 bases, 11 bases remained unmatched. This CDR3 is 17 amino acids long.

This CDR3 reads CASSHPNSGANVLTF. The CDR3 DNA sequence: TGCGCCAGCAGCCACCCCAACTCTGGGGCCAACGTCCTGACTTTC. The V gene is TRBV4-1, the J gene TRBJ2-6; D call uncertain. The CDR3 length is 15 residues. CDR1 is MGHRA and CDR2 is YSYEKL in the germline V gene. The ends were cut back, 3 bases at V and 0 bases at J, with 6 bases in the middle.

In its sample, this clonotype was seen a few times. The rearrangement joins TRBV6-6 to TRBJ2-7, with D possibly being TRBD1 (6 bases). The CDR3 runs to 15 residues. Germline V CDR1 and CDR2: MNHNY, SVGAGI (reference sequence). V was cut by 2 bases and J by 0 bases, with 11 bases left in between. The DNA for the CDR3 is TGTGCCAGCAGTTACGTACAGGGCCCCTCCTACGAGCAGTACTTC. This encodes CASSYVQGPSYEQYF.

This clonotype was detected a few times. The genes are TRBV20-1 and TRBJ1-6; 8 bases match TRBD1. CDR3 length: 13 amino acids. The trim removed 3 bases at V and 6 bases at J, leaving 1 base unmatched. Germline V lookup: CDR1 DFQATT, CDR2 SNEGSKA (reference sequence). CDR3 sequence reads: CSARTGANSPLHF. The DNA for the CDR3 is TGCAGTGCTAGGACAGGGGCTAATTCACCCCTCCACTTT.

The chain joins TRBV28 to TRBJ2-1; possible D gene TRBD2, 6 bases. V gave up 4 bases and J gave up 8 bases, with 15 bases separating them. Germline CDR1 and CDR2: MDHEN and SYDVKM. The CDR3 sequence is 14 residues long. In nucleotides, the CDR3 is TGTGCCAGCAGTTCCGGATGGAGGGGCGATGAGCAGTTCTTC. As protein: CASSSGWRGDEQFF.

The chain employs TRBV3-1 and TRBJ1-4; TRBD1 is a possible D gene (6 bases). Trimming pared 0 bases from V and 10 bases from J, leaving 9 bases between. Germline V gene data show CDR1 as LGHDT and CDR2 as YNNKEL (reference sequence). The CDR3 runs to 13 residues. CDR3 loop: CASSQEDSVKLFF. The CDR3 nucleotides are TGTGCCAGCAGCCAAGAGGACAGTGTAAAACTGTTTTTT.

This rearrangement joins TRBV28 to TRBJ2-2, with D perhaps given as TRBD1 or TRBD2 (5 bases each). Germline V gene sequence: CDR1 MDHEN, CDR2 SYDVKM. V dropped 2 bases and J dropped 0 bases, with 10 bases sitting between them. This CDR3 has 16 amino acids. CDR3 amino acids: CASSLGLGANTGELFF. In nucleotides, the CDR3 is TGTGCCAGCAGTTTAGGGCTGGGGGCGAACACCGGGGAGCTGTTTTTT.

The CDR3 reads CSANGPGKNEQFF. CDR3 coding DNA: TGCAGTGCGAACGGGCCAGGGAAGAATGAGCAGTTCTTC. The J gene is TRBJ2-1, the V gene TRBV20-1; tentative D call: TRBD1 (5 bases). Looked up from germline, CDR1 is DFQATT and CDR2 is SNEGSKA (reference sequence). Trimming left V 6 bases short and J 7 bases short, with 16 bases between. The CDR3 spans 13 residues.

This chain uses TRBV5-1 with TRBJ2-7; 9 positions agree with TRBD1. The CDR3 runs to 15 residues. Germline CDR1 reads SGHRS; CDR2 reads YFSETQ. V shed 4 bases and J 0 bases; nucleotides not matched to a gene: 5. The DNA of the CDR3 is TGCGCCAGCAGCCACAGACAGGGGGGCTCCTACGAGCAGTACTTC. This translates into CASSHRQGGSYEQYF.

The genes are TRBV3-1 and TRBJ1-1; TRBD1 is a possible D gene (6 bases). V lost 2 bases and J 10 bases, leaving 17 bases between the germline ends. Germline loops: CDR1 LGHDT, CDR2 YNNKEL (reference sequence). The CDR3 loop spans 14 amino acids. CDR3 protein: CASSQSGQWVAAFF. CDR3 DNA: TGTGCCAGCAGCCAATCCGGACAGTGGGTCGCAGCTTTCTTT.

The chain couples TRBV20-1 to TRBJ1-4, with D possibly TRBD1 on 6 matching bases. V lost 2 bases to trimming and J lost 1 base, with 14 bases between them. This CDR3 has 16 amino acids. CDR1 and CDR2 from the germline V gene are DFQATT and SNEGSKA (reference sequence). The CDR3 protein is CSARLLRGGTNEKLFF. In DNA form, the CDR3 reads TGCAGTGCTAGACTCTTAAGAGGGGGAACTAATGAAAAACTGTTTTTT.

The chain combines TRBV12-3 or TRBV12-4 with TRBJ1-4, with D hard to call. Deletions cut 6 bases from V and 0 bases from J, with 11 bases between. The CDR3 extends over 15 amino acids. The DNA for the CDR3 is TGTGCCAGCAGGGCTGACGGAACAACTAATGAAAAACTGTTTTTT. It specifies CASRADGTTNEKLFF.

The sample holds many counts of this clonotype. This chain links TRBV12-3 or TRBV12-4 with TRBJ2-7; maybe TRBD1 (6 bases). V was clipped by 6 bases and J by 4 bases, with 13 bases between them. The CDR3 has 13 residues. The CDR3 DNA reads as TGTGCCAGCAGCCCCGGACAGTTGTACGAGCAGTACTTC. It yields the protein CASSPGQLYEQYF.

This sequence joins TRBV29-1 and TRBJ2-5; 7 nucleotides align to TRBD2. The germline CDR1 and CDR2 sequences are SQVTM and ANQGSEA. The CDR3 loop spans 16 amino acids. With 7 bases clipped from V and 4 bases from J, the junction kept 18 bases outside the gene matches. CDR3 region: CSARPSGAEGGETQYF. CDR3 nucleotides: TGCAGCGCAAGGCCTAGCGGAGCGGAGGGCGGAGAGACCCAGTACTTC.

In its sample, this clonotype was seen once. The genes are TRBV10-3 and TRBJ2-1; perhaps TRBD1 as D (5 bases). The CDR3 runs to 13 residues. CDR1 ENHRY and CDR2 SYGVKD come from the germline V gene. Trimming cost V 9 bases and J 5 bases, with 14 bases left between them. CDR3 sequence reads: CAIVDRSNNEQFF. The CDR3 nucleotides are TGTGCCATTGTTGACAGAAGTAACAATGAGCAGTTCTTC.

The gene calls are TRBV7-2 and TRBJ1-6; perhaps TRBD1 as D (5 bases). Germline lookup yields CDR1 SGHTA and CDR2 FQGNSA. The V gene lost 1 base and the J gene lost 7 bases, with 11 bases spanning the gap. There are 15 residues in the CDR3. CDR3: CASSLGGAGNSPLHF. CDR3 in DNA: TGTGCCAGCAGCTTAGGGGGCGCCGGAAATTCACCCCTCCACTTT.

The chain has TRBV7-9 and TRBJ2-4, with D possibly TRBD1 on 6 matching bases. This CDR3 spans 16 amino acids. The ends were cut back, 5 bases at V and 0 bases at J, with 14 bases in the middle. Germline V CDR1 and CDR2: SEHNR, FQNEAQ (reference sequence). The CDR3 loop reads CASSTLRDIAKNIQYF. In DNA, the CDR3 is TGTGCCAGCAGCACCCTCAGGGACATAGCCAAAAACATTCAGTACTTC.